This is a list of T cell receptor beta chains from one sample in a study. MiXCR, applied by TCRdb to the RT-PCR reads, yields one record per CDR3 protein. The sample has more than 600,000 distinct CDR3 sequences; approximately 15% are singletons. Sequencing was performed on memory CD4+ T cells from blood. The receptors derive from a female donor in good health, serving as a healthy control. Each CDR3 is given with its conserved first and last residue. The D gene is left open where the match is weak. The size of a clone is reported for some rows only, either as once, few or many, or as a class for expanded clones.

d_call,cdr3_length,clone_size,v_call,j_call,cdr3_aa,cdr3_nt
TRBD1,14,few,TRBV3-1,TRBJ1-5,CASSQGQGVQPQHF,TGTGCCAGCAGCCAAGGACAGGGGGTTCAGCCCCAGCATTTT
TRBD1,14,many,TRBV20-1,TRBJ1-2,CSARLTQGAYGYTF,TGCAGTGCTAGACTCACCCAGGGGGCCTATGGCTACACCTTC
NA,14,many,TRBV6-2/TRBV6-3,TRBJ1-1,CASSYKTVNTEAFF,TGTGCCAGCAGCTATAAGACAGTGAACACTGAAGCTTTCTTT
TRBD2,13,NA,TRBV20-1,TRBJ2-3,CSAISGRTDTQYF,TGCAGTGCCATTAGCGGGAGAACAGATACGCAGTATTTT
NA,14,few,TRBV5-1,TRBJ2-2,CASSLIASTGELFF,TGCGCCAGCAGCCTCATAGCCAGCACCGGGGAGCTGTTTTTT
NA,12,few,TRBV20-1,TRBJ2-7,CSASLSTYEQYF,TGCAGTGCTAGTCTTTCTACCTACGAGCAGTACTTC
NA,13,many,TRBV7-2,TRBJ1-1,CASSYLGDTEAFF,TGTGCCAGCAGTTATTTAGGGGACACTGAAGCTTTCTTT
NA,14,many,TRBV11-2,TRBJ1-6,CASSLTGTAAPLHF,TGTGCCAGCAGCTTAACGGGGACGGCTGCCCCCCTCCACTTT
NA,14,NA,TRBV4-2,TRBJ1-2,CASSQDQPSYGYTF,TGTGCCAGCAGCCAAGATCAGCCAAGTTATGGCTACACCTTC
NA,17,many,TRBV4-3,TRBJ1-2,CASSQGAGGRGLGSYTF,TGCGCCAGCAGCCAAGGCGCAGGAGGGAGGGGTCTAGGGAGCTACACCTTC
TRBD1,14,NA,TRBV28,TRBJ2-7,CASSFQYRGSEQYF,TGTGCCAGCAGCTTCCAATACAGGGGATCCGAGCAGTACTTC
NA,15,many,TRBV20-1,TRBJ1-5,CSAMGSRNVGQPQHF,TGCAGTGCTATGGGGAGTCGTAACGTTGGTCAGCCCCAGCATTTT
TRBD1,14,many,TRBV5-1,TRBJ1-4,CASSRTGGDEKLFF,TGCGCCAGCAGCAGGACAGGGGGGGATGAAAAACTGTTTTTT
NA,15,few,TRBV20-1,TRBJ1-1,CSAPIGGARGTEAFF,TGCAGTGCCCCAATAGGGGGGGCGCGCGGCACTGAAGCTTTCTTT
TRBD1,17,many,TRBV5-1,TRBJ2-7,CASSFDSRTGGFDEQYF,TGCGCCAGCAGCTTTGACTCGCGGACAGGGGGCTTCGACGAGCAGTACTTC
NA,13,NA,TRBV2,TRBJ2-7,CASSGLQLNEQYF,TGTGCCAGCAGTGGCCTTCAGCTAAACGAGCAGTACTTC
TRBD1,15,NA,TRBV6-5,TRBJ1-2,CASRGTGGDHYGYTF,TGTGCCAGCCGCGGGACAGGGGGAGATCACTATGGCTACACCTTC
NA,12,many,TRBV20-1,TRBJ1-6,CSARALNSPLHF,TGCAGTGCTCGGGCCCTAAATTCACCCCTCCACTTT
TRBD1,19,many,TRBV6-5,TRBJ1-2,CASSYQGQGREGANYGYTF,TGTGCCAGCAGTTACCAAGGACAGGGAAGAGAAGGTGCTAACTATGGCTACACCTTC
NA,18,NA,TRBV7-3,TRBJ1-5,CASSYRLRGVRSNQPQHF,TGTGCCAGCAGCTATCGTCTAAGGGGGGTTCGGAGCAATCAGCCCCAGCATTTT
NA,17,many,TRBV3-1,TRBJ2-3,CASSQGVRNGHTDTQYF,TGTGCCAGCAGCCAAGGGGTCCGTAATGGTCATACAGATACGCAGTATTTT
NA,14,NA,TRBV12-3/TRBV12-4,TRBJ2-5,CASSIGAPVGTQYF,TGTGCCAGCAGTATTGGAGCCCCAGTGGGTACCCAGTACTTC
NA,19,NA,TRBV24-1,TRBJ2-3,CATSAAAGGGSSSTDTQYF,TGTGCCACCAGTGCAGCTGCCGGGGGTGGATCATCTAGCACAGATACGCAGTATTTT
NA,13,NA,TRBV5-1,TRBJ1-1,CASGTEEGTEAFF,TGCGCCAGCGGTACTGAAGAGGGCACTGAAGCTTTCTTT